The 20 T cell receptor beta chains in this list originate from one sample, sequenced in a study of blood T cell repertoires in COVID-19. Only in-frame clones appear in the TCRdb table, and some are missing; sequencing was by immunoSEQ multiplex PCR. Of 450,000 to 500,000 clones detected, about nine tenths appear once; the ten largest clones hold 0.7%. The sequencing sample was made of PBMCs or T cells enriched from blood (not recorded which). Receptors were obtained from a woman aged 18-35 years who had recovered from COVID-19.

This chain uses TRBV19 with TRBJ1-2; 7 nucleotides agree with TRBD1. After removal of 3 bases from V and 2 bases from J, the junction contained 6 bases not matched to a gene. CDR1 is LNHDA, CDR2 SQIVND, per germline (reference sequence). The length of the CDR3 is 15 residues. As DNA, the CDR3 is TGTGCCAGTAGTATGGGGACAGTGGGAAACTATGGCTACACCTTC. Translating it yields CASSMGTVGNYGYTF. Using reference TRBV19 and TRBJ1-2 for the parts outside the CDR3, the full variable domain is DGGITQSPKYLFRKEGQNVTLSCEQNLNHDAMYWYRQDPGQGLRLIYYSQIVNDFQKGDIAEGYSVSREKKESFPLTVTSAQKNPTAFYLCASSMGTVGNYGYTFGSGTRLTVV.

The CDR3 loop reads CASSPYDSLSGANVLTF. The CDR3, as DNA: TGTGCCAGTAGCCCCTATGACTCTCTCTCTGGGGCCAACGTCCTGACTTTC. The chain couples TRBV19 to TRBJ2-6; D not resolved. The CDR3 consists of 17 residues. The V end was cut by 6 bases, the J end by 0 bases, with 15 bases between. Germline V gene sequence: CDR1 LNHDA, CDR2 SQIVND (reference sequence).

The genes are TRBV5-8 and TRBJ1-1; D is uncertain. Germline assignment: CDR1 SGHTS and CDR2 YDEGEE. The ends were cut back, 2 bases at V and 2 bases at J, with 16 bases in the middle. CDR3 length: 16 amino acids. For the CDR3, the DNA is TGTGCCAGCAGCTTCTTAGAGGTTCGGAGAAACACTGAAGCTTTCTTT. This translates into CASSFLEVRRNTEAFF.

The table lists this clone with a few counts. The rearrangement uses TRBV7-8 and TRBJ2-4; D may be TRBD1 (6 bases). The CDR3 is 16 residues long. The V end lost 4 bases, the J end lost 2 bases, and 15 bases lay between the germline ends. CDR1 is SGHVS, CDR2 FQNEAQ, per germline. CDR3 nucleotide sequence: TGTGCCAGCAGCTCCCAGAGGGGGAGTTCCAAAAACATTCAGTACTTC. It yields the protein CASSSQRGSSKNIQYF. Full variable domain (missing parts from reference TRBV7-8 and TRBJ2-4): GAGVSQSPRYKVAKRGQDVALRCDPISGHVSLFWYQQALGQGPEFLTYFQNEAQLDKSGLPSDRFFAERPEGSVSTLKIQRTQQEDSAVYLCASSSQRGSSKNIQYFGAGTRLSVL.

CDR3 residues: CASVRSTEAFF. DNA of the CDR3: TGTGCCAGCGTCCGGAGCACTGAAGCTTTCTTT. The chain combines TRBV2 with TRBJ1-1; D is ambiguous. The V end lost 8 bases, the J end lost 4 bases, and 8 bases lay between the germline ends. Per the germline V gene, CDR1 is SNHLY and CDR2 is FYNNEI. CDR3 size: 11 residues. The whole variable domain, filled in from reference TRBV2 and TRBJ1-1, reads EPEVTQTPSHQVTQMGQEVILRCVPISNHLYFYWYRQILGQKVEFLVSFYNNEISEKSEIFDDQFSVERPDGSNFTLKIRSTKLEDSAMYFCASVRSTEAFFGQGTRLTVV.

The J gene is TRBJ1-2, the V gene TRBV7-6, with D uncertain. This CDR3 contains 13 residues. V lost 1 base to trimming and J lost 6 bases, with 9 bases between them. Germline CDR1 SGHVS, CDR2 FNYEAQ. Here the CDR3 reads CASSLGQYNGYTF. CDR3 nucleotides: TGTGCCAGCAGCTTAGGGCAGTATAATGGCTACACCTTC.

This chain uses TRBV5-1 with TRBJ2-3; TRBD1 aligns across 7 bases. V shed 0 bases and J 0 bases; nucleotides not matched to a gene: 1. Germline CDR1 reads SGHRS; CDR2 reads YFSETQ. The CDR3 is 15 amino acids. CDR3 coding DNA: TGCGCCAGCAGCTTGGCGACAGGGAGCACAGATACGCAGTATTTT. Its translation is CASSLATGSTDTQYF.

The V call is TRBV12-3 or TRBV12-4, the J call TRBJ1-5; the D gene is possibly TRBD1 (5 bases). Between the trimmed V and J ends, which lost 6 bases and 8 bases, there was a span of 14 bases. The CDR3 contains 13 residues. CDR3 loop: CASRSQPGEPQHF. In DNA form, the CDR3 reads TGTGCCAGCAGATCCCAACCGGGGGAGCCCCAGCATTTT.

This chain uses TRBV19 with TRBJ1-1; the match to TRBD1 covers 10 bases. CDR3 length: 14 residues. Per germline, CDR1 LNHDA and CDR2 SQIVND (reference sequence). V dropped 6 bases and J dropped 3; count of bases not matched to a gene: 4. CDR3 amino acids: CASRVTGGDTEAFF. CDR3 bases: TGTGCCAGTAGGGTGACAGGGGGCGACACTGAAGCTTTCTTT.

The genes are TRBV7-8 and TRBJ1-5; D is uncertain. This CDR3 comprises 14 residues. V lost 0 bases to trimming and J lost 9 bases, with 12 bases between them. From germline, CDR1 is SGHVS and CDR2 FQNEAQ. The DNA for the CDR3 is TGTGCCAGCAGCTTAGCGCGTGTGGCGGGGCCCCAGCATTTT. It yields the protein CASSLARVAGPQHF.

This clone appeared once. This chain joins TRBV5-4 and TRBJ2-7, with D possibly TRBD2 on 5 matching bases. The V gene's germline CDR1 is SGHNT and CDR2 YYREEE (reference sequence). The V end lost 0 bases, the J end lost 5 bases, and 9 bases lay between the germline ends. CDR3 length: 13 residues. Written as DNA, the CDR3 is TGTGCCAGCAGCTTGGACTCGGGGAACGAGCAGTACTTC. Its translation is CASSLDSGNEQYF.

The chain recombines TRBV30 with TRBJ2-5; perhaps TRBD2 as D (5 bases). Germline CDR1 reads GTSNPN; CDR2 reads SVGIG (reference sequence). Trimming left V 0 bases short and J 5 bases short, with 19 bases between. The CDR3 has 16 amino acids. CDR3 amino acids: CAWSVRGSVIEETQYF. CDR3 DNA sequence: TGTGCCTGGAGTGTAAGAGGGTCAGTCATCGAGGAGACCCAGTACTTC.

The chain combines TRBV7-6 with TRBJ1-1; a possible D gene is TRBD1 (5 bases). Germline assignment: CDR1 SGHVS and CDR2 FNYEAQ. This CDR3 contains 13 residues. Trimming took 5 bases from V and 11 from J, leaving 18 bases between them. CDR3 residues: CASSLDLDSGAFF. DNA for the CDR3: TGTGCCAGCAGCCTCGACCTCGACAGTGGGGCTTTCTTT. The full variable domain, in which reference TRBV7-6 and TRBJ1-1 provide the parts outside the CDR3, is GAGVSQSPRYKVTKRGQDVALRCDPISGHVSLYWYRQALGQGPEFLTYFNYEAQQDKSGLPNDRFSAERPEGSISTLTIQRTEQRDSAMYRCASSLDLDSGAFFGQGTRLTVV.

Concerning this clone itself: Different DNA sequences within this sample yield the same CDR3. The chain has TRBV30 and TRBJ2-5; maybe TRBD2 (6 bases). Germline lookup yields CDR1 GTSNPN and CDR2 SVGIG (reference sequence). Trimming took off 2 bases at V and 2 bases at J, with 9 bases between the two ends. The CDR3 runs to 13 residues. CDR3 DNA sequence: TGTGCCTGGAGTTCTGGGGGGCAAGAGACCCAGTACTTC. This encodes CAWSSGGQETQYF.

This clone has only one observation. V is TRBV19 and J is TRBJ1-1, with 9 bases that match TRBD1. The CDR3 is made up of 13 amino acids. Germline loops: CDR1 LNHDA, CDR2 SQIVND (reference sequence). J lost 5 bases, V lost 4 bases, and 2 bases had no gene match. Here the CDR3 reads CASSRGQGTEAFF. Written as DNA, the CDR3 is TGTGCCAGTAGTAGAGGACAGGGGACTGAAGCTTTCTTT.

The chain couples TRBV2 to TRBJ1-6; D is unresolved. V was shortened by 2 bases and J by 9 bases, with 11 bases between the two germline ends. Germline V gene sequence: CDR1 SNHLY, CDR2 FYNNEI. The CDR3 is made up of 14 amino acids. The CDR3 region has the DNA TGTGCCAGCAGTGAAACCCTAAAAGTTTCACCCCTCCACTTT. It is translated as CASSETLKVSPLHF. Based on the CDR3 plus reference TRBV2 and TRBJ1-6, the full variable domain is EPEVTQTPSHQVTQMGQEVILRCVPISNHLYFYWYRQILGQKVEFLVSFYNNEISEKSEIFDDQFSVERPDGSNFTLKIRSTKLEDSAMYFCASSETLKVSPLHFGNGTRLTVT.

There are many counts of this clone. The chain uses TRBV10-2 and TRBJ2-2, with 10 bases identical to TRBD1. J lost 6 bases, V lost 8 bases, and 3 bases had no gene match. Germline lookup yields CDR1 WSHSY and CDR2 SAAADI. This CDR3 has 13 residues. This chain's CDR3 is CASGTGEAGELFF. CDR3 DNA: TGCGCCAGCGGGACAGGGGAGGCCGGGGAGCTGTTTTTT.

This clone was recorded once. The gene calls are TRBV9 and TRBJ1-4; D gene unclear. CDR1 is SGDLS and CDR2 is YYNGEE in the germline V gene. V lost 1 base, J lost 8 bases, and 15 bases lay in between. The CDR3 is 15 residues long. CDR3 protein: CASSVSGVVWEKLFF. The CDR3 nucleotides read TGTGCCAGCAGCGTATCCGGGGTCGTATGGGAAAAACTGTTTTTT.

This chain joins TRBV5-1 and TRBJ2-7; TRBD1 matches at 9 bases. The germline CDR1 and CDR2 sequences are SGHRS and YFSETQ. Trimming took 4 bases from V and 4 from J; bases not matched to a gene: 9. There are 15 residues in the CDR3. DNA for the CDR3: TGCGCCAGCAGCCCTCCGGGACAGGGTTATTACGAGCAGTACTTC. This encodes CASSPPGQGYYEQYF.

The V gene is TRBV7-3, the J gene TRBJ1-1; D might be TRBD1 (5 bases). The ends were cut back, 5 bases at V and 0 bases at J, with 19 bases in the middle. This CDR3 spans 17 amino acids. Germline CDR1 is SGHTA and CDR2 is FQGTGA. For the CDR3, the DNA is TGTGCCAGCAGCCCTGGGGCGAACAGGAGACTGAACACTGAAGCTTTCTTT. This codes for CASSPGANRRLNTEAFF. Complete variable domain (other parts from reference TRBV7-3 and TRBJ1-1): GAGVSQTPSNKVTEKGKYVELRCDPISGHTALYWYRQSLGQGPEFLIYFQGTGAADDSGLPNDRFFAVRPEGSVSTLKIQRTERGDSAVYLCASSPGANRRLNTEAFFGQGTRLTVV.